Each of the 26 T cell receptor beta chains below was sequenced from the same sample in a study of CXCR3-negative and CXCR3-positive naive CD8 T cells. 5' RACE that incorporated UMI labels was used to prepare the TRB cDNA libraries. TCRdb re-called the 5' RACE reads, yielding one record per CDR3 amino acid sequence without DNA. This sample contains approximately 8,500 distinct CDR3 sequences. The sample consisted of naive CXCR3- CD8+ T cells from blood. Subset indicated: CD45RO-CCR7+CD27+CD95- naive CD8+ T cells lacking CXCR3 (TNR3-). The receptors were sampled from a human donor in good health. Some clones in this sample may be carry-over from other donors' samples.

This clonotype counts as medium-sized by frequency. The chain joins TRBV15 to TRBJ2-2; TCRdb reports TRBD1, a call that lacks DNA to check it against. Germline CDR1 reads LNHNV; CDR2 reads YYDKDF (reference sequence). The CDR3 extends over 14 amino acids. The CDR3 protein is CATRGDGSTGELFF.

This clonotype is medium-sized by frequency. The chain links TRBV20-1 to TRBJ1-5; TCRdb's assignment of TRBD1 cannot be checked, as there is no DNA. Germline V lookup: CDR1 DFQATT, CDR2 SNEGSKA (reference sequence). The CDR3 is 14 residues long. CDR3 in amino acids: CSASTGRGNQPQHF.

The chain couples TRBV13 to TRBJ1-5. Germline-derived CDR1 and CDR2 are PRHDT and FYEKMQ (reference sequence). The CDR3 contains 12 residues. CDR3 residues: CASSLRGSPQHF.

The chain links TRBV15 to TRBJ2-7; the TCRdb D gene call, TRBD2, has no DNA to confirm it. Germline values: CDR1 LNHNV, CDR2 YYDKDF (reference sequence). The CDR3 consists of 13 residues. The CDR3 spells CASGEGSSYEQYF.

The V and J genes are TRBV4-3 and TRBJ2-1; no DNA is available, so the TRBD2 call from TCRdb remains unchecked. Germline V gene lookup returns CDR1 LGHNA and CDR2 YSLEER. The length of the CDR3 is 17 residues. The CDR3: CASSQKLAGGFYNEQFF.

This clonotype is labeled medium-sized based on frequency. The chain joins TRBV3-1 to TRBJ2-2; the D call of TRBD2 rests on TCRdb alone, since no DNA is present to check it. The CDR3 is made up of 15 amino acids. The germline V gene has CDR1 LGHDT and CDR2 YNNKEL (reference sequence). CDR3 region: CASSPGLEVTGELFF. The entire variable domain, with the rest obtained from reference TRBV3-1 and TRBJ2-2, is as follows: DTAVSQTPKYLVTQMGNDKSIKCEQNLGHDTMYWYKQDSKKFLKIMFSYNNKELIINETVPNRFSPKSPDKAHLNLHINSLELGDSAVYFCASSPGLEVTGELFFGEGSRLTVL.

The chain carries TRBV28 and TRBJ2-3; TCRdb's D call of TRBD1 is untestable without DNA. CDR1 is MDHEN, CDR2 SYDVKM, per germline. CDR3 length equals 17 residues. The chain's CDR3 is CASRSHRGKDGTDTQYF.

The CDR3 loop is CASSPGTVYGYTF. V usage is TRBV6-5 and J usage is TRBJ1-2; there is no DNA to check the TCRdb D call of TRBD1. Germline V CDR1 and CDR2: MNHEY, SVGAGI. The CDR3 loop spans 13 amino acids.

CDR3 region: CASGPSNTQYF. This chain connects TRBV2 to TRBJ2-3; absent DNA, TCRdb's TRBD2 call cannot be checked. CDR3 size: 11 residues. Germline V lookup: CDR1 SNHLY, CDR2 FYNNEI.

V is TRBV7-9 and J is TRBJ2-1; TCRdb outputs TRBD1, but without DNA this stays unchecked. The CDR3 spans 16 residues. Germline CDR1 SEHNR, CDR2 FQNEAQ (reference sequence). CDR3 protein: CASSPPETGRYNEQFF.

V gene TRBV29-1 combines with J gene TRBJ2-3; TCRdb reports TRBD1, a call that lacks DNA to check it against. The CDR3 loop spans 13 amino acids. CDR1 is SQVTM and CDR2 is ANQGSEA in the germline V gene. The CDR3 region is CSVGAATTDTQYF.

The chain employs TRBV4-1 and TRBJ2-7; TCRdb reports TRBD2, a call that lacks DNA to check it against. The CDR3 is 16 residues long. The germline CDR1 and CDR2 sequences are MGHRA and YSYEKL. CDR3: CASSQVGTSAYYEQYF.

Frequency places this clonotype as medium-sized. The chain combines TRBV6-5 with TRBJ2-1; TCRdb selects TRBD2, and the lack of DNA leaves this call unchecked. The CDR3 sequence is 17 residues long. CDR1 and CDR2 from the germline V gene are MNHEY and SVGAGI. The CDR3 region is CASSYQGLAETNNEQFF.

Considering frequency, this clonotype is medium-sized (0.01 to 0.1%). The rearrangement joins TRBV29-1 to TRBJ2-1; TCRdb names TRBD2, which stays unverified in the absence of DNA. Germline CDR1 reads SQVTM; CDR2 reads ANQGSEA. This CDR3 contains 15 residues. The CDR3 sequence is CSVKEGLAGGNEQFF.

V is TRBV11-2 and J is TRBJ2-1; TCRdb's D call, TRBD2, is unchecked because there is no DNA. Germline V CDR1 and CDR2: SGHAT, FQNNGV. The CDR3 loop spans 14 amino acids. CDR3 region: CASSLSSGSNEQFF.

This clonotype registers medium-sized by frequency. The V gene is TRBV29-1, the J gene TRBJ1-2. CDR3 length: 14 residues. CDR1 is SQVTM, CDR2 ANQGSEA, per germline. CDR3 region: CSVEDREDNYGYTF.

In terms of frequency, this clonotype is medium-sized. The chain recombines TRBV29-1 with TRBJ2-1; lacking DNA, the TRBD1 call made by TCRdb goes unchecked. Germline CDR1 and CDR2: SQVTM and ANQGSEA. CDR3 length: 14 amino acids. The CDR3 is CSVAGQQGVNEQFF.

The rearrangement joins TRBV19 to TRBJ1-1; TCRdb proposes TRBD1, but this gene call is untestable without DNA. The CDR3 runs 14 residues. Germline CDR1 reads LNHDA; CDR2 reads SQIVND (reference sequence). The CDR3 loop reads CASSAWDSHTEAFF.

V gene TRBV25-1 combines with J gene TRBJ2-3. CDR3 length equals 12 residues. CDR1 and CDR2 (germline): MGHDK, SYGVNS. The CDR3 reads CASGPNTDTQYF.

The rearrangement uses TRBV21-1 and TRBJ2-4; the D call of TRBD1 rests on TCRdb alone, since no DNA is present to check it. TRBV21-1 is given as a pseudogene. The CDR3 covers 13 residues. CDR3 region: CASSATGGDIQYF.

This clonotype is identified as medium-sized (0.01 to 0.1%) from frequency. V and J are TRBV3-1 and TRBJ2-1; TCRdb indicates TRBD2, and absent DNA this call remains unverified. CDR1 is LGHDT and CDR2 is YNNKEL in the germline V gene (reference sequence). The length of the CDR3 is 18 residues. This chain's CDR3 is CASSRERPGTSGDNEQFF.

This clonotype is medium-sized by frequency. The chain links TRBV3-1 to TRBJ2-1; TCRdb's assignment of TRBD1 cannot be checked, as there is no DNA. The CDR3 is 15 amino acids. Germline CDR1 reads LGHDT; CDR2 reads YNNKEL (reference sequence). The CDR3 loop is CASIHSQGSGNEQFF.

V and J are TRBV20-1 and TRBJ2-7; there is no DNA to check the TCRdb D call of TRBD2. The V gene's germline CDR1 is DFQATT and CDR2 SNEGSKA (reference sequence). The CDR3 spans 13 residues. CDR3 residues: CSALAGGLNEQYF.

This clonotype registers medium-sized by frequency. The chain joins TRBV4-1 to TRBJ1-1; no DNA is available, so the TRBD1 call from TCRdb remains unchecked. The CDR3 covers 15 residues. Germline CDR1 and CDR2: MGHRA and YSYEKL. The CDR3: CASSLGQGQGTEAFF.

This clonotype is deemed medium-sized by its frequency. V is TRBV11-2 and J is TRBJ2-1; TCRdb names TRBD1, which stays unverified in the absence of DNA. Germline assignment: CDR1 SGHAT and CDR2 FQNNGV. CDR3 length equals 15 residues. This chain's CDR3 is CASSLVEGAYNEQFF.

In terms of frequency, this clonotype is medium-sized. The chain has TRBV10-3 and TRBJ2-5; the D call of TRBD2 rests on TCRdb alone, since no DNA is present to check it. The CDR3 contains 13 residues. Germline-derived CDR1 and CDR2 are ENHRY and SYGVKD. CDR3: CATLGPPQKTQYF.